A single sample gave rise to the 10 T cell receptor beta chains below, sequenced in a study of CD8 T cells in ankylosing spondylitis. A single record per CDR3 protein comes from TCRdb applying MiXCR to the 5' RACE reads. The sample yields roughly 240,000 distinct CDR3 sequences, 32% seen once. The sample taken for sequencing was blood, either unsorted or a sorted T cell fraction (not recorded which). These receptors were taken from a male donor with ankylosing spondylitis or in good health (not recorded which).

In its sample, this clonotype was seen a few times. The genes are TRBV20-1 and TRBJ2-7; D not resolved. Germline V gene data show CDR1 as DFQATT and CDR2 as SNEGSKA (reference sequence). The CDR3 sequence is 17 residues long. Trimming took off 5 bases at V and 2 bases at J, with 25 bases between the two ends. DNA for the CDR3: TGCAGTGCTCGAACAACCTTGGACCGCTCAACCCCCTACGAGCAGTACTTC. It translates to CSARTTLDRSTPYEQYF.

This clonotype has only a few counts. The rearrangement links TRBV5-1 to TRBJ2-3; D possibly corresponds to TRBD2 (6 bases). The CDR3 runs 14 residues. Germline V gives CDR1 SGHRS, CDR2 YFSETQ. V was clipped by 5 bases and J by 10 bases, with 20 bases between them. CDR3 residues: CASRAGTEGLSQYF. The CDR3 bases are TGCGCCAGCAGGGCCGGGACGGAGGGGTTATCGCAGTATTTT.

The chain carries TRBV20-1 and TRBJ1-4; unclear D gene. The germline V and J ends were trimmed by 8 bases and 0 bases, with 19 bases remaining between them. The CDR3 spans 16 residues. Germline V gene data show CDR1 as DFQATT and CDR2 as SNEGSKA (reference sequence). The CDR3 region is CSLLIRSAATNEKLFF. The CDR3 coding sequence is TGCAGTCTTTTGATCCGCAGCGCCGCAACTAATGAAAAACTGTTTTTT.

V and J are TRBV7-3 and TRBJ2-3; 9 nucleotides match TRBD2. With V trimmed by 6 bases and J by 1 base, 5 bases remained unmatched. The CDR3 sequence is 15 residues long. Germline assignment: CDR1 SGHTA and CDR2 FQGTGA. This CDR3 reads CASSRSGGRTDTQYF. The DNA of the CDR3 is TGTGCCAGCAGTCGTAGCGGGGGACGCACAGATACGCAGTATTTT.

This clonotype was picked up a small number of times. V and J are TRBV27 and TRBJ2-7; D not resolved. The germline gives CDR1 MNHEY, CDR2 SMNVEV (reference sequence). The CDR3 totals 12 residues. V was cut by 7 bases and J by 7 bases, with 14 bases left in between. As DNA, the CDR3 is TGTGCCAGCACCCGCACCGGTGGGGAGCAGTACTTC. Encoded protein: CASTRTGGEQYF.

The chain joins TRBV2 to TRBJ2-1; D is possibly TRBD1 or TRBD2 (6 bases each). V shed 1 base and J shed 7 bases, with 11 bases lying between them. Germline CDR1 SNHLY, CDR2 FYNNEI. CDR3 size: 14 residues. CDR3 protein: CASSEGGAVNEQFF. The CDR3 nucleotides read TGTGCCAGCAGTGAAGGGGGGGCCGTGAATGAGCAGTTCTTC.

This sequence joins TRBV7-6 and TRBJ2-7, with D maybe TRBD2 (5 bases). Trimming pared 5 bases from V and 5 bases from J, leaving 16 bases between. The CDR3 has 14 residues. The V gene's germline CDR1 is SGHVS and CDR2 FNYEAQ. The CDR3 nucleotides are TGTGCCAGCAGCCCGGGATCCAAGGGTAACGAGCAGTACTTC. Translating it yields CASSPGSKGNEQYF.

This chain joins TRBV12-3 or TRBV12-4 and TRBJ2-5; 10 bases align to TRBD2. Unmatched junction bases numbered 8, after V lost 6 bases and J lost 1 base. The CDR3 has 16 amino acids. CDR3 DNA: TGTGCCAGCAGCACTGGACTAGCGGAACTCCAAGAGACCCAGTACTTC. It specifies CASSTGLAELQETQYF.

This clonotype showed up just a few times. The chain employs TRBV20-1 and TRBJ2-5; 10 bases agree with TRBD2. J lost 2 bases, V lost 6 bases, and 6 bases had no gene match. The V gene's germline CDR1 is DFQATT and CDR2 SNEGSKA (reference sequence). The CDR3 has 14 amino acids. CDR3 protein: CSAITSGAQETQYF. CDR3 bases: TGCAGTGCCATTACTAGCGGGGCGCAAGAGACCCAGTACTTC.

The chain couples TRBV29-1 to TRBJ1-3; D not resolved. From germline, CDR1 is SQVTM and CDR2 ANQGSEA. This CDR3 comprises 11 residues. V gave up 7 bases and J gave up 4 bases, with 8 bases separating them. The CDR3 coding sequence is TGCAGCGCCCAGACAGGAAACACCATATATTTT. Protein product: CSAQTGNTIYF.